A selection of T cell receptor beta chains follows, all from one sample in a study of blood T cell repertoires in COVID-19. Generated by immunoSEQ multiplex PCR, the TCRdb table keeps only in-frame clones and is missing some. This table holds roughly 160,000 clones, about four fifths found once. Sequencing was done on a sample of PBMCs or T cells enriched from blood (not recorded which). All receptors come from a man aged 55 to 70 who had recovered from COVID-19. Each CDR3 is given with its conserved first and last residue. A D gene is named only where the DNA matches it firmly. Some rows mark clone size as missing; the rest say once, few, many or name a class of expanded clone.

J gene: TRBJ1-2
V gene: TRBV5-6
clone size: -
CDR3 length: 15
D gene: -
CDR3 DNA: TGTGCCAGCACCCGAGGGGGGGTTGGTTTCTATGGCTACACCTTC
CDR3 protein: CASTRGGVGFYGYTF

J gene: TRBJ1-1
V gene: TRBV9
clone size: -
CDR3 length: 16
D gene: TRBD1
CDR3 DNA: TGTGCCAGCAGCGGAGGACAGGGGGCTTTGTACACTGAAGCTTTCTTT
CDR3 protein: CASSGGQGALYTEAFF

J gene: TRBJ2-3
V gene: TRBV7-2
clone size: -
CDR3 length: 16
D gene: TRBD2
CDR3 DNA: TGTGCCAGCAGCTTAGGCCTAGCGGGGGGGCGAGATACGCAGTATTTT
CDR3 protein: CASSLGLAGGRDTQYF

J gene: TRBJ2-4
V gene: TRBV10-3
clone size: once
CDR3 length: 12
D gene: -
CDR3 DNA: TGTGCCATCAGTGAGTCCCGAGGGTCCCAGTACTTC
CDR3 protein: CAISESRGSQYF

J gene: TRBJ1-1
V gene: TRBV24-1
clone size: few
CDR3 length: 12
D gene: -
CDR3 DNA: TGTGCCACCAGTGGTAGGAACACTGAAGCTTTCTTT
CDR3 protein: CATSGRNTEAFF

J gene: TRBJ1-2
V gene: TRBV7-9
clone size: -
CDR3 length: 11
D gene: -
CDR3 DNA: TGTGCCAGCAGCTCAGGATTTGGCTACACCTTC
CDR3 protein: CASSSGFGYTF

J gene: TRBJ2-3
V gene: TRBV19
clone size: -
CDR3 length: 15
D gene: -
CDR3 DNA: TGTGCCAGTAGTAATCAGGGGTCGTTGTCAGATACGCAGTATTTT
CDR3 protein: CASSNQGSLSDTQYF

J gene: TRBJ1-5
V gene: TRBV5-4
clone size: few
CDR3 length: 15
D gene: -
CDR3 DNA: TGTGCCAGCAGCTTGGCAGGGGCGTACAATCAGCCCCAGCATTTT
CDR3 protein: CASSLAGAYNQPQHF

J gene: TRBJ1-3
V gene: TRBV11-2
clone size: -
CDR3 length: 18
D gene: TRBD1
CDR3 DNA: TGTGCCAGCAGCTTCTCGTCCCGACAGGGAATCTCTGGAAACACCATATATTTT
CDR3 protein: CASSFSSRQGISGNTIYF

J gene: TRBJ2-1
V gene: TRBV13
clone size: -
CDR3 length: 14
D gene: TRBD1
CDR3 DNA: TGTGCCAGCAGCCCTTCGGACAGGGTCAATGAGCAGTTCTTC
CDR3 protein: CASSPSDRVNEQFF

J gene: TRBJ1-1
V gene: TRBV5-6
clone size: few
CDR3 length: 14
D gene: -
CDR3 DNA: TGTGCCAGCAGCTTGAACAGAAAGAACACTGAAGCTTTCTTT
CDR3 protein: CASSLNRKNTEAFF

J gene: TRBJ1-2
V gene: TRBV28
clone size: once
CDR3 length: 13
D gene: -
CDR3 DNA: TGTGCCAGCAAATCGACCGGGGGTTATGGCTACACCTTC
CDR3 protein: CASKSTGGYGYTF

J gene: TRBJ1-5
V gene: TRBV6-5
clone size: few
CDR3 length: 14
D gene: -
CDR3 DNA: TGTGCCAGCAGCCCCGCGGGGAAGAATCAGCCCCAGCATTTT
CDR3 protein: CASSPAGKNQPQHF

J gene: TRBJ2-1
V gene: TRBV5-1
clone size: -
CDR3 length: 16
D gene: TRBD2
CDR3 DNA: TGCGCCAGCACCGCCGGGGGGAGGTCACTCAACAATGAGCAGTTCTTC
CDR3 protein: CASTAGGRSLNNEQFF

J gene: TRBJ2-5
V gene: TRBV30
clone size: once
CDR3 length: 14
D gene: TRBD2
CDR3 DNA: TGTGCCTTGTCCGGGACTAGCGGGGGAGAGACCCAGTACTTC
CDR3 protein: CALSGTSGGETQYF

J gene: TRBJ2-3
V gene: TRBV9
clone size: -
CDR3 length: 16
D gene: TRBD2
CDR3 DNA: TGTGCCAGCAGCTCCTATAGCGGGGGGGTCACAGATACGCAGTATTTT
CDR3 protein: CASSSYSGGVTDTQYF

J gene: TRBJ1-4
V gene: TRBV14
clone size: many
CDR3 length: 15
D gene: -
CDR3 DNA: TGTGCCAGCAGCCCCGGCGGGGTTTGGAATGAAAAACTGTTTTTT
CDR3 protein: CASSPGGVWNEKLFF

J gene: TRBJ1-1
V gene: TRBV3-1/TRBV3-2
clone size: -
CDR3 length: 13
D gene: -
CDR3 DNA: TGTGCCAGCAGCCAAGGACGTCAGGGAGAAGCTTTCTTT
CDR3 protein: CASSQGRQGEAFF

J gene: TRBJ2-5
V gene: TRBV29-1
clone size: -
CDR3 length: 13
D gene: TRBD1
CDR3 DNA: TGCAGCGTTGATGACAGGGTACTGGAGACCCAGTACTTC
CDR3 protein: CSVDDRVLETQYF